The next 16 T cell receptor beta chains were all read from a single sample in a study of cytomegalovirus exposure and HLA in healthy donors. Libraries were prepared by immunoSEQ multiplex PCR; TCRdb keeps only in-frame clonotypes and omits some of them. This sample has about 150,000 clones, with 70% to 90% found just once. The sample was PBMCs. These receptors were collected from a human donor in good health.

The CDR3: CASQIRTGMNTEAFF. The DNA for the CDR3 is TGTGCCAGCCAAATCCGGACAGGAATGAACACTGAAGCTTTCTTT. This chain uses TRBV6-1 with TRBJ1-1, with 7 bases fitting TRBD1. Trimming removed 8 bases from V and 0 bases from J; junction bases left unmatched: 9. This CDR3 spans 15 amino acids. Germline V lookup: CDR1 MNHNS, CDR2 SASEGT.

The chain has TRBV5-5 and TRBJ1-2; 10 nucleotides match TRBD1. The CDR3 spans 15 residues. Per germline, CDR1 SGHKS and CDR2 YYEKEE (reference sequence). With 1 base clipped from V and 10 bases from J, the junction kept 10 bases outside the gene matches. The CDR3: CASSLPLGQGKSYTF. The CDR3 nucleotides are TGTGCCAGCAGCTTGCCCTTGGGACAGGGGAAGTCCTACACCTTC.

The CDR3 sequence is CASRGQGYEQYF. The CDR3 DNA reads as TGTGCCAGCAGGGGACAAGGATACGAGCAGTACTTC. V gene TRBV7-2 combines with J gene TRBJ2-7; TRBD1 might be the D (6 bases). The V gene lost 6 bases and the J gene lost 4 bases, with 10 bases spanning the gap. CDR1 and CDR2 from the germline V gene are SGHTA and FQGNSA. This CDR3 has 12 amino acids.

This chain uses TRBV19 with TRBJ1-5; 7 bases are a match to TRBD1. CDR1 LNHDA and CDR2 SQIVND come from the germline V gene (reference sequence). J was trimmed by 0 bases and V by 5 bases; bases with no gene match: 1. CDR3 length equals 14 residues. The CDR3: CASSGTASNQPQHF. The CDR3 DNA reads TGTGCCAGTAGTGGGACAGCTAGCAATCAGCCCCAGCATTTT. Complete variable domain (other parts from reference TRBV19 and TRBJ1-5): DGGITQSPKYLFRKEGQNVTLSCEQNLNHDAMYWYRQDPGQGLRLIYYSQIVNDFQKGDIAEGYSVSREKKESFPLTVTSAQKNPTAFYLCASSGTASNQPQHFGDGTRLSIL.

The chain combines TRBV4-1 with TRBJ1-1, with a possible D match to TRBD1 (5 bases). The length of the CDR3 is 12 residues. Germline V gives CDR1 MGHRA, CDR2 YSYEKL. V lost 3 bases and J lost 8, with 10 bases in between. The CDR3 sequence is CASSHTGQEAFF. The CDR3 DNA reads TGCGCCAGCAGCCACACAGGCCAGGAAGCTTTCTTT.

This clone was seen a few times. This chain's CDR3 is CASSSGGNQGLNTIYF. The CDR3 region has the DNA TGCGCCAGCAGCTCCGGCGGGAATCAGGGTTTAAACACCATATATTTT. The chain recombines TRBV5-1 with TRBJ1-3; a weak D match, TRBD1 (5 bases). In germline, CDR1 is SGHRS, CDR2 YFSETQ. Trimming pared 3 bases from V and 6 bases from J, leaving 19 bases between. This CDR3 has 16 amino acids.

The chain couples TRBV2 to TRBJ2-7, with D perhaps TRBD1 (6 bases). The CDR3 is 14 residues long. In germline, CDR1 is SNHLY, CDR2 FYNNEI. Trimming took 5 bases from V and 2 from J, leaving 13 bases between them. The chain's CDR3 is CASSLYRVTYEQYF. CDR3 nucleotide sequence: TGTGCCAGCAGTCTGTACAGGGTTACCTACGAGCAGTACTTC.

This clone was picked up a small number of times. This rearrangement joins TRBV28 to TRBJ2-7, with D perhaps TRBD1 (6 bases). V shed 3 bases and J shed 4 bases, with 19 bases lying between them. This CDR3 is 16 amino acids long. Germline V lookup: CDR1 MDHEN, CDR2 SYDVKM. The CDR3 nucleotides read TGTGCCAGCAGTTTGTCACTAAACACAGGGCCGTACGAGCAGTACTTC. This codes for CASSLSLNTGPYEQYF.

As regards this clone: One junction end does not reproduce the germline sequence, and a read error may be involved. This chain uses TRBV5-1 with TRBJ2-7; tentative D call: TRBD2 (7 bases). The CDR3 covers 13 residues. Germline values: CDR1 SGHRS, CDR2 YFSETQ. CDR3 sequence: CASSLRGGAVPIF. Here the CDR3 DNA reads TGCGCCAGCAGCTTGCGCGGGGGCGCGGTTCCCATCTTC.

The CDR3 reads CASSDQENTEAFF. DNA of the CDR3: TGTGCCAGCAGTGATCAGGAAAACACTGAAGCTTTCTTT. The rearrangement links TRBV2 to TRBJ1-1, with D uncertain. This CDR3 has 13 amino acids. V lost 3 bases and J lost 2, with 7 bases in between. Germline-derived CDR1 and CDR2 are SNHLY and FYNNEI.

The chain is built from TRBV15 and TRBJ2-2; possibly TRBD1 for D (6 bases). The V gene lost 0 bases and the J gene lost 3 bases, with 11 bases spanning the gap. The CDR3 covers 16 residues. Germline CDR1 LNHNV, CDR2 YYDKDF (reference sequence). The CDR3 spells CATSREGDKYTGELFF. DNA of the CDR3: TGTGCCACCAGCAGAGAGGGGGACAAATACACCGGGGAGCTGTTTTTT.

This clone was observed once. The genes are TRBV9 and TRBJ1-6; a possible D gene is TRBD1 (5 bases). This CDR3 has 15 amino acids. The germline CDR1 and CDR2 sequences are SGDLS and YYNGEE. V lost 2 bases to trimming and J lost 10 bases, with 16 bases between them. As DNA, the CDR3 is TGTGCCAGCAGCGTGGGGTCCAGGGCGAACTCACCCCTCCACTTT. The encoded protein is CASSVGSRANSPLHF.

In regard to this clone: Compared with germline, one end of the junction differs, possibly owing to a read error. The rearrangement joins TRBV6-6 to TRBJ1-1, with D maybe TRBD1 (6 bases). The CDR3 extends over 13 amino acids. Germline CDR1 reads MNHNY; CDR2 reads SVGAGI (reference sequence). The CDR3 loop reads CAGRGGLNTEAFF. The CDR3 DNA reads TGTGCCGGCAGGGGAGGTCTGAACACTGAAGCTTTCTTT.

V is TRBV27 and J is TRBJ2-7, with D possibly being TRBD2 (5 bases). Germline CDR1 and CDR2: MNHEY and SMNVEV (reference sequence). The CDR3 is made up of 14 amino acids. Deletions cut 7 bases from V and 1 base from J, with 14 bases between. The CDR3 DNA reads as TGTGCCAGCACCTCCGTGGGCGGGTCCTACGAGCAGTACTTC. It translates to CASTSVGGSYEQYF.

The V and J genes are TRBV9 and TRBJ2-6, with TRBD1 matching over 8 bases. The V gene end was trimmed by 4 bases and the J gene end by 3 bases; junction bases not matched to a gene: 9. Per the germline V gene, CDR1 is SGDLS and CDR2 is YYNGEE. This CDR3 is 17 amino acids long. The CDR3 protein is CASSTGQVFNGANVLTF. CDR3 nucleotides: TGTGCCAGCAGCACGGGACAGGTCTTTAATGGGGCCAACGTCCTGACTTTC.

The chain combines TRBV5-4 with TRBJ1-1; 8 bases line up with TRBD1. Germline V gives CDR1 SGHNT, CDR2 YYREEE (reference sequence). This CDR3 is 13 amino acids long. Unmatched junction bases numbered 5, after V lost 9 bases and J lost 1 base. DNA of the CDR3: TGTGCCACCATCGACAGGGGGAACACTGAAGCTTTCTTT. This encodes CATIDRGNTEAFF.